The 25 T cell receptor beta chains below come from one sample, sequenced in a study of T cell changes during pregnancy in multiple sclerosis. The protocol was immunoSEQ multiplex PCR, while the TCRdb copy is restricted to in-frame clones and leaves out a portion. The table has more than 40,000 clones, almost 95% seen once. The sample here was CD8+ T cells from peripheral blood mononuclear cells, taken in the first trimester of pregnancy. The receptors here all came from a female donor with multiple sclerosis, enrolled in a pregnancy study.

This rearrangement joins TRBV7-6 to TRBJ2-1; D is perhaps TRBD1 (6 bases). The V gene lost 5 bases and the J gene lost 0 bases, with 20 bases spanning the gap. The germline CDR1 and CDR2 sequences are SGHVS and FNYEAQ. CDR3 length: 18 amino acids. CDR3 region: CASSHISPDRSSYNEQFF. CDR3 nucleotide sequence: TGTGCCAGCAGCCACATATCCCCCGACAGGAGCTCCTACAATGAGCAGTTCTTC.

The chain couples TRBV7-2 to TRBJ2-3, with 9 bases identical to TRBD2. Germline-derived CDR1 and CDR2 are SGHTA and FQGNSA. The CDR3 is made up of 16 amino acids. Trimming took 0 bases from V and 1 from J; bases not matched to a gene: 2. The chain's CDR3 is CASSLAGGGGTDTQYF. The DNA for the CDR3 is TGTGCCAGCAGCTTAGCCGGCGGGGGGGGCACAGATACGCAGTATTTT.

V and J are TRBV2 and TRBJ1-4; 7 positions match TRBD1. V lost 4 bases to trimming and J lost 0 bases; unmatched junction nucleotides: 8. CDR3 length equals 17 residues. Germline V CDR1 and CDR2: SNHLY, FYNNEI. The chain's CDR3 is CASSGQGQQATNEKLFF. The CDR3 coding sequence is TGTGCCAGCAGTGGGCAGGGACAGCAAGCAACTAATGAAAAACTGTTTTTT.

Only one count was recorded for this clone. The rearrangement links TRBV4-1 to TRBJ2-3; TRBD2 matches 9 bases. This CDR3 is built from 17 residues. In germline, CDR1 is MGHRA, CDR2 YSYEKL. The J segment lost 2 bases and the V segment lost 0 bases, leaving 6 bases of the junction unmatched. The DNA of the CDR3 is TGCGCCAGCAGCCAAGATATGACTAGCGGATTCACAGATACGCAGTATTTT. Translating gives CASSQDMTSGFTDTQYF.

The chain uses TRBV20-1 and TRBJ1-4; D not certain. This CDR3 spans 11 amino acids. Germline V gives CDR1 DFQATT, CDR2 SNEGSKA (reference sequence). V lost 3 bases to trimming and J lost 8 bases, with 7 bases between them. CDR3 sequence (DNA): TGCAGTGCTAGTGGCGGGGAAAAACTGTTTTTT. It is translated as CSASGGEKLFF.

This chain links TRBV5-1 with TRBJ2-7, with 7 positions matching TRBD1. The CDR3 runs 11 residues. Germline V gene data show CDR1 as SGHRS and CDR2 as YFSETQ. Germline trimming cut 4 bases from V and 6 bases from J; bases unmatched to any gene: 1. The CDR3 here is CASSGQAEQYF. The CDR3 DNA is TGCGCCAGCAGCGGACAGGCCGAGCAGTACTTC. The full variable domain, rest sourced from reference TRBV5-1 and TRBJ2-7, is KAGVTQTPRYLIKTRGQQVTLSCSPISGHRSVSWYQQTPGQGLQFLFEYFSETQRNKGNFPGRFSGRQFSNSRSEMNVSTLELGDSALYLCASSGQAEQYFGPGTRLTVT.

The V and J genes are TRBV19 and TRBJ2-1, with D tentatively TRBD1 (5 bases). V dropped 0 bases and J dropped 3 bases, with 9 bases sitting between them. The CDR3 has 15 residues. In germline, CDR1 is LNHDA, CDR2 SQIVND (reference sequence). In DNA, the CDR3 is TGTGCCAGTAGTATAGACGACAGTCTCTACAATGAGCAGTTCTTC. Translation: CASSIDDSLYNEQFF.

CDR3 sequence: CASSPGEHGYTF. The DNA of the CDR3 is TGCGCCAGCAGCCCGGGGGAGCATGGCTACACCTTC. The J gene is TRBJ1-2, the V gene TRBV10-2, with D possibly matching TRBD1 (5 bases). Looked up from germline, CDR1 is WSHSY and CDR2 is SAAADI. The CDR3 extends over 12 amino acids. The V end was cut by 6 bases, the J end by 6 bases, with 11 bases between.

V and J are TRBV2 and TRBJ2-3; 7 bases align to TRBD2. CDR3 size: 15 residues. With V trimmed by 2 bases and J by 2 bases, 4 bases remained unmatched. Germline V gene lookup returns CDR1 SNHLY and CDR2 FYNNEI. The CDR3 DNA reads TGTGCCAGCAGTGAATGGGCGGGAGTCACAGATACGCAGTATTTT. It codes for CASSEWAGVTDTQYF.

The J gene is TRBJ1-1, the V gene TRBV19; D uncertain. The CDR3 has 14 amino acids. CDR1 and CDR2 from the germline V gene are LNHDA and SQIVND (reference sequence). The germline V and J ends were trimmed by 1 base and 2 bases, with 8 bases remaining between them. The CDR3 spells CASSIGTFNTEAFF. CDR3 in DNA: TGTGCCAGTAGTATAGGCACATTTAACACTGAAGCTTTCTTT.

The genes are TRBV4-3 and TRBJ2-3; 9 bases are a match to TRBD2. CDR3 length: 17 residues. Germline CDR1 LGHNA, CDR2 YSLEER. The V segment lost 0 bases and the J segment 2 bases; nucleotides outside the gene matches: 6. The chain's CDR3 is CASSQDLGGGATDTQYF. DNA of the CDR3: TGCGCCAGCAGCCAAGATCTCGGCGGGGGGGCCACAGATACGCAGTATTTT.

The chain uses TRBV29-1 and TRBJ2-7, with a weak D call TRBD2 (5 bases). The CDR3 is 13 residues long. The V gene's germline CDR1 is SQVTM and CDR2 ANQGSEA. CDR3 sequence reads: CRPRACPSYEQYF. In DNA, the CDR3 is TGCAGACCGAGGGCATGTCCCTCCTACGAGCAGTACTTC.

The V and J genes are TRBV7-9 and TRBJ2-7; TRBD1 matches 10 bases. The germline V gene has CDR1 SEHNR and CDR2 FQNEAQ (reference sequence). The V gene end was trimmed by 3 bases and the J gene end by 4 bases; junction bases not matched to a gene: 6. The CDR3 is 15 amino acids. CDR3 in DNA: TGTGCCAGCAGCTTCCCGGGACAGGGGTATTACGAGCAGTACTTC. This codes for CASSFPGQGYYEQYF.

The chain uses TRBV25-1 and TRBJ2-2, with 11 bases fitting TRBD1. V was pared by 3 bases and J by 6 bases, with 6 bases of the junction left unmatched. The CDR3 sequence is 16 residues long. Germline lookup yields CDR1 MGHDK and CDR2 SYGVNS. The CDR3 here is CASSDPGQGDSGELFF. In DNA, the CDR3 is TGTGCCAGCAGTGATCCGGGACAGGGGGATTCCGGGGAGCTGTTTTTT. The whole variable domain, filled in from reference TRBV25-1 and TRBJ2-2, reads EADIYQTPRYLVIGTGKKITLECSQTMGHDKMYWYQQDPGMELHLIHYSYGVNSTEKGDLSSESTVSRIRTEHFPLTLESARPSHTSQYLCASSDPGQGDSGELFFGEGSRLTVL.

The rearrangement uses TRBV30 and TRBJ1-1, with D perhaps TRBD1 (6 bases). V was trimmed by 1 base and J by 1 base, leaving 16 bases between them. The length of the CDR3 is 16 residues. Germline CDR1 is GTSNPN and CDR2 is SVGIG (reference sequence). The CDR3 region has the DNA TGTGCCTGGAGTGCCCCCGACAGGCGTCGGAACACTGAAGCTTTCTTT. Translated, it gives CAWSAPDRRRNTEAFF.

J is TRBJ2-5 and V is TRBV4-1; D remains unclear. Germline lookup yields CDR1 MGHRA and CDR2 YSYEKL. Trimming cost V 3 bases and J 4 bases, with 12 bases left between them. The CDR3 spans 14 residues. CDR3 protein: CASSQNPGPETQYF. The CDR3 nucleotides read TGCGCCAGCAGCCAGAACCCGGGTCCAGAGACCCAGTACTTC.

The genes are TRBV4-3 and TRBJ2-1; 10 bases fit TRBD2. Germline V gene data show CDR1 as LGHNA and CDR2 as YSLEER. The CDR3 consists of 18 residues. The J segment lost 5 bases and the V segment lost 0 bases, leaving 10 bases of the junction unmatched. The CDR3 DNA reads TGCGCCAGCAGCCAAGATCGGGCTAGCGGGGGCCCCAACAATGAGCAGTTCTTC. It is translated as CASSQDRASGGPNNEQFF.

The chain couples TRBV28 to TRBJ2-5; D gene ambiguous. The CDR3 contains 14 residues. V was trimmed by 5 bases and J by 0 bases, leaving 10 bases between them. Germline V gene lookup returns CDR1 MDHEN and CDR2 SYDVKM. In DNA form, the CDR3 reads TGTGCCAGCAGTCCTATGAGGTACCAAGAGACCCAGTACTTC. Protein: CASSPMRYQETQYF.

This chain uses TRBV30 with TRBJ1-5; D unresolved. CDR1 GTSNPN and CDR2 SVGIG come from the germline V gene (reference sequence). The CDR3 length is 13 residues. V lost 4 bases and J lost 3, with 10 bases in between. CDR3 residues: CAWTEQPNQPQHF. The DNA for the CDR3 is TGTGCCTGGACGGAACAGCCCAATCAGCCCCAGCATTTT.

V usage is TRBV6-5 and J usage is TRBJ2-1; perhaps TRBD2 as D (5 bases). Between the trimmed V and J ends, which lost 6 bases and 3 bases, there was a span of 15 bases. CDR3 length equals 15 residues. Looked up from germline, CDR1 is MNHEY and CDR2 is SVGAGI. As DNA, the CDR3 is TGTGCCAGCAGGATTGGAGGATTCGGCTACAATGAGCAGTTCTTC. Its translation: CASRIGGFGYNEQFF.

V gene TRBV9 combines with J gene TRBJ1-2; the D gene is possibly TRBD1 (5 bases). CDR3 size: 15 residues. Trimming took off 4 bases at V and 2 bases at J, with 15 bases between the two ends. CDR1 is SGDLS and CDR2 is YYNGEE in the germline V gene. In nucleotides, the CDR3 is TGTGCCAGCAGCCTCTCAGGGAACCCCAACTATGGCTACACCTTC. Translated, it gives CASSLSGNPNYGYTF.

This chain uses TRBV7-3 with TRBJ2-2; D unclear. Germline CDR1 is SGHTA and CDR2 is FQGTGA. Between the trimmed V and J ends, which lost 3 bases and 2 bases, there was a span of 7 bases. The CDR3 sequence is 14 residues long. The CDR3 nucleotides are TGTGCCAGCAGCTTGGCAGGCAACACCGGGGAGCTGTTTTTT. Amino acid sequence: CASSLAGNTGELFF.

Written as DNA, the CDR3 is TGCGCCAGCAGCCAGGAGGGCAGCTATCAGCCCCAGCATTTT. Translation gives CASSQEGSYQPQHF. V and J are TRBV4-1 and TRBJ1-5; D call uncertain. Trimming pared 3 bases from V and 5 bases from J, leaving 11 bases between. CDR3 size: 14 residues. The germline gives CDR1 MGHRA, CDR2 YSYEKL.

The rearrangement links TRBV7-9 to TRBJ2-7, with TRBD1 identical over 7 bases. This CDR3 spans 15 amino acids. CDR1 SEHNR and CDR2 FQNEAQ come from the germline V gene (reference sequence). J gave up 3 bases and V 5 bases, and 10 bases lay outside the gene matches. The CDR3 protein is CASSPPGTADYEQYF. CDR3 DNA: TGTGCCAGCAGCCCCCCCGGGACAGCGGACTACGAGCAGTACTTC.

The V call is TRBV11-2, the J call TRBJ2-1, with D maybe TRBD2 (6 bases). Per germline, CDR1 SGHAT and CDR2 FQNNGV. The length of the CDR3 is 14 residues. Deletions cut 5 bases from V and 8 bases from J, with 16 bases between. CDR3 sequence: CASSGPGWRDEQFF. DNA of the CDR3: TGTGCCAGCAGCGGGCCGGGGTGGAGGGATGAGCAGTTCTTC.